Following are 13 T cell receptor beta chains from one sample sequenced in a study of T cells after yellow fever vaccination. TCRdb reanalysed the 5' RACE reads using MiXCR and keeps one entry per CDR3 protein. This sample has a few hundred thousand distinct CDR3 sequences, with 6% to 8% found just once. The sample was CD4+ T cells sorted from PBMCs, taken on the day of the yellow fever booster vaccination. Receptors were obtained from a man aged 25 to 40 who received the YFV17D yellow fever vaccine.

In this sample, this clonotype turned up many times. The chain combines TRBV7-8 with TRBJ2-7; 7 bases fit TRBD1. Germline assignment: CDR1 SGHVS and CDR2 FQNEAQ. The V segment lost 5 bases and the J segment 5 bases; nucleotides outside the gene matches: 9. The CDR3 consists of 14 residues. CDR3 sequence (DNA): TGTGCCAGCAGCCCAGACAGGGTTGTCCACGAGCAGTACTTC. Residues: CASSPDRVVHEQYF.

This clonotype occurred many times. The rearrangement uses TRBV15 and TRBJ2-1; 11 nucleotides align to TRBD2. The V and J ends lost 5 bases and 7 bases, in that order; junction bases with no gene match: 10. Looked up from germline, CDR1 is LNHNV and CDR2 is YYDKDF (reference sequence). The CDR3 extends over 16 amino acids. The chain's CDR3 is CATSAIGTSGKNEQFF. CDR3 nucleotides: TGTGCCACCAGCGCGATCGGGACTAGCGGAAAGAATGAGCAGTTCTTC.

The genes are TRBV5-1 and TRBJ2-5, with a weak D call TRBD2 (5 bases). The V end was cut by 0 bases, the J end by 5 bases, with 14 bases between. CDR3 size: 15 residues. The germline V gene has CDR1 SGHRS and CDR2 YFSETQ. CDR3 protein: CASSLGPSRDETQYF. Here the CDR3 DNA reads TGCGCCAGCAGCTTGGGGCCCTCTCGGGATGAGACCCAGTACTTC.

This clonotype came up many times. The chain joins TRBV3-1 to TRBJ2-3; 14 bases line up with TRBD2. J was trimmed by 5 bases and V by 4 bases; bases with no gene match: 8. CDR1 and CDR2 from the germline V gene are LGHDT and YNNKEL (reference sequence). CDR3 size: 17 residues. The CDR3 protein is CASSPPGLAGAGDTQYF. The CDR3 DNA is TGTGCCAGCAGCCCGCCGGGACTAGCGGGAGCTGGAGATACGCAGTATTTT.

This clonotype was seen many times. The chain joins TRBV20-1 to TRBJ2-1; TRBD2 matches at 10 bases. The CDR3 has 14 residues. Per germline, CDR1 DFQATT and CDR2 SNEGSKA (reference sequence). The V segment lost 5 bases and the J segment 3 bases; nucleotides outside the gene matches: 4. Written as DNA, the CDR3 is TGCAGTGCTGCTAAGCGGGAGGGCTACAATGAGCAGTTCTTC. Encoded protein: CSAAKREGYNEQFF.

Only a few counts were recorded for this clonotype. The chain links TRBV20-1 to TRBJ2-5; TRBD2 agrees at 14 bases. This CDR3 spans 16 amino acids. In germline, CDR1 is DFQATT, CDR2 SNEGSKA (reference sequence). With V trimmed by 6 bases and J by 1 base, 7 bases remained unmatched. The CDR3 region is CSAQGLAGEGQETQYF. The DNA for the CDR3 is TGCAGTGCCCAGGGACTAGCGGGAGAGGGCCAAGAGACCCAGTACTTC.

The sample holds a few counts of this clonotype. The chain joins TRBV6-1 to TRBJ2-7, with a tentative D call TRBD1 (6 bases). Trimming removed 9 bases from V and 0 bases from J, with 15 bases in between. CDR1 is MNHNS and CDR2 is SASEGT in the germline V gene. The CDR3 has 14 residues. The chain's CDR3 is CASRTATISYEQYF. CDR3 in DNA: TGTGCCAGTAGGACAGCCACCATCTCCTACGAGCAGTACTTC.

Comment on this clonotype: At one end, the junction sequence differs from germline, possibly due to a read error. The chain carries TRBV5-4 and TRBJ2-3, with D perhaps given as TRBD1 or TRBD2 (6 bases each). This CDR3 contains 14 residues. Germline-derived CDR1 and CDR2 are SGHNT and YYREEE (reference sequence). DNA for the CDR3: TGTGCCAGCAGCTCCAGGGGAGGCACGGATACGCATTATTTT. Its protein product is CASSSRGGTDTHYF.

This clonotype was seen repeatedly, ten times or more. The V gene is TRBV19, the J gene TRBJ2-7; D unclear. From germline, CDR1 is LNHDA and CDR2 SQIVND (reference sequence). The CDR3 spans 15 residues. Trimming removed 3 bases at V and 3 bases at J, with 15 bases between. The CDR3 DNA reads TGTGCCAGTAGTATGTTTTGGGGAAATCGCTACGAGCAGTACTTC. It translates to CASSMFWGNRYEQYF.

This clonotype showed up just a few times. The rearrangement joins TRBV27 to TRBJ1-5; no clear D gene. V shed 4 bases and J shed 6 bases, with 7 bases lying between them. Germline V gives CDR1 MNHEY, CDR2 SMNVEV (reference sequence). There are 12 residues in the CDR3. The CDR3 loop is CASSSVGQPQHF. In DNA form, the CDR3 reads TGTGCCAGCAGTTCAGTCGGTCAGCCCCAGCATTTT.

The chain has TRBV12-3 or TRBV12-4 and TRBJ2-2; a possible D gene is TRBD1 (6 bases). This CDR3 has 15 amino acids. Trimming left V 7 bases short and J 3 bases short, with 15 bases between. CDR3 coding DNA: TGTGCCAGCACCGACCAGCCAGGGGACACCGGGGAGCTGTTTTTT. This encodes CASTDQPGDTGELFF.

This clonotype was detected only a few times. The J gene is TRBJ2-3, the V gene TRBV20-1; possible D gene TRBD1, 6 bases. The CDR3 has 16 amino acids. Germline V lookup: CDR1 DFQATT, CDR2 SNEGSKA (reference sequence). V gave up 0 bases and J gave up 1 base, with 14 bases separating them. As DNA, the CDR3 is TGCAGTGCTAGAGAGGGGGCTCGGGCGGGCACAGATACGCAGTATTTT. The encoded protein is CSAREGARAGTDTQYF.

V usage is TRBV5-4 and J usage is TRBJ2-1; 9 nucleotides match TRBD1. V lost 4 bases to trimming and J lost 15 bases; unmatched junction nucleotides: 11. The CDR3 has 13 amino acids. The germline gives CDR1 SGHNT, CDR2 YYREEE (reference sequence). CDR3 bases: TGTGCCAGCAGCCCGGACAGGGGCTCCGAGGGGTTCTTC. Amino acid sequence: CASSPDRGSEGFF.